This paragraph covers one TCR beta chain sequence. These data originate in a study of T cell changes during pregnancy in multiple sclerosis. Clones were sequenced by immunoSEQ multiplex PCR, and TCRdb holds only the in-frame ones, with some missing. In the table there are about 30,000 clones, about 90% of which are singletons. The receptor comes from a female donor in good health, enrolled as a control in a pregnancy study. Specimen: peripheral blood, collected in the first trimester of pregnancy.

In DNA form, the CDR3 reads TGCGCCAGCAGCGTGGACAGGGCTCATGAAAAACTGTTTTTT. It codes for CASSVDRAHEKLFF. The chain combines TRBV5-1 with TRBJ1-4; 8 nucleotides agree with TRBD1. CDR3 length: 14 residues. Germline CDR1 SGHRS, CDR2 YFSETQ. J lost 6 bases, V lost 4 bases, and 5 bases had no gene match. Variable domain in full (rest from reference TRBV5-1 and TRBJ1-4): KAGVTQTPRYLIKTRGQQVTLSCSPISGHRSVSWYQQTPGQGLQFLFEYFSETQRNKGNFPGRFSGRQFSNSRSEMNVSTLELGDSALYLCASSVDRAHEKLFFGSGTQLSVL.